This is a list of T cell receptor beta chains from one sample in a study of blood T cell repertoires in COVID-19. Repertoires were generated with immunoSEQ multiplex PCR, while TCRdb's copy carries only in-frame clones and drops some. This sample carries fewer than 150,000 clones, about 83% of them seen once, and the ten largest clones take 4.3%. The sample taken for sequencing was peripheral blood. The receptors originated from a woman aged 40 to 50 with acute or convalescent COVID-19. Each CDR3 is given with its conserved first and last residue. A D gene is named only where the DNA matches it firmly. Size is stated for part of the rows, as once, few or many counts, or as a class when the clone is expanded.

abundance,j_gene,d_gene,len,v_gene,CDR3aa,CDR3nt
-,TRBJ1-1,-,11,TRBV20-1,CSASLPTEAFF,TGCAGTGCGTCACTCCCAACTGAAGCTTTCTTT
-,TRBJ1-4,-,14,TRBV29-1,CSVAGTRDNEKLFF,TGCAGCGTAGCCGGGACAAGGGATAATGAAAAACTGTTTTTT
few,TRBJ1-6,-,13,TRBV12-3/TRBV12-4,CASRRWNNSPLHF,TGTGCCAGCAGGCGGTGGAATAATTCACCCCTCCACTTT
-,TRBJ2-7,-,15,TRBV5-1,CASSVNLAGYYEQYF,TGCGCCAGCAGCGTTAACTTGGCGGGCTACTACGAGCAGTACTTC
-,TRBJ1-2,TRBD1,14,TRBV30,CAGTQGVHSYGYTF,TGTGCCGGAACCCAGGGGGTGCATAGCTATGGCTACACCTTC
-,TRBJ2-1,TRBD2,14,TRBV25-1,CATALAGGYNEQFF,TGTGCCACCGCACTAGCGGGAGGGTACAATGAGCAGTTCTTC
-,TRBJ2-2,TRBD1,15,TRBV19,CASSRGQGDTGELFF,TGTGCCAGTAGTAGGGGACAGGGGGACACCGGGGAGCTGTTTTTT
-,TRBJ1-4,-,14,TRBV11-2,CASSQQGSNEKLFF,TGTGCCAGCAGCCAACAGGGTTCTAATGAAAAACTGTTTTTT
-,TRBJ2-3,-,15,TRBV5-1,CASSLRTDSTDTQYF,TGCGCCAGCAGCTTACGGACAGATAGCACAGATACGCAGTATTTT
-,TRBJ2-5,TRBD2,14,TRBV19,CASSKTSGEETQYF,TGTGCCAGTAGTAAGACTAGCGGGGAAGAGACCCAGTACTTC
-,TRBJ1-2,-,15,TRBV7-3,CASSPSPGNHYGYTF,TGTGCCAGCAGCCCGAGTCCGGGGAATCACTATGGCTACACCTTC
once,TRBJ2-7,TRBD1,15,TRBV5-6,CASSSVGQGSYEQYF,TGTGCCAGCAGCTCCGTGGGACAGGGGTCCTACGAGCAGTACTTC
-,TRBJ1-2,-,14,TRBV9,CASSPEGGNYGYTF,TGTGCCAGCAGCCCCGAGGGCGGCAACTATGGCTACACCTTC
-,TRBJ1-1,-,15,TRBV28,CASSSPHDKNTEAFF,TGTGCCAGCAGTAGCCCTCACGACAAGAACACTGAAGCTTTCTTT
-,TRBJ1-6,TRBD1,19,TRBV28,CASSLPGTAYFINNSPLHF,TGTGCCAGCAGTCTCCCAGGGACAGCCTACTTCATTAATAATTCACCCCTCCACTTT
-,TRBJ2-7,TRBD2,15,TRBV6-5,CASKNSGGGTYEQYF,TGTGCCAGCAAGAACAGCGGCGGGGGGACCTACGAGCAGTACTTC
-,TRBJ1-4,-,14,TRBV18,CASSPQGTNEKLFF,TGTGCCAGCTCACCTCAGGGAACTAATGAAAAACTGTTTTTT
-,TRBJ2-3,TRBD2,17,TRBV5-4,CASSLAGGRALTDTQYF,TGTGCCAGCAGCTTGGCCGGTGGGAGGGCCCTCACAGATACGCAGTATTTT
-,TRBJ1-1,-,13,TRBV12-3/TRBV12-4,CASSPLGGTEAFF,TGTGCCAGCAGTCCCCTGGGGGGAACTGAAGCTTTCTTT
few,TRBJ1-4,TRBD1,16,TRBV28,CASSFLGPGGLEKLFF,TGTGCCAGCAGTTTTTTGGGGCCAGGGGGCCTCGAAAAACTGTTTTTT
-,TRBJ1-2,-,11,TRBV6-2/TRBV6-3,CASSYRRGYTF,TGTGCCAGCAGTTACCGGAGGGGCTACACCTTC
-,TRBJ2-1,TRBD2,19,TRBV19,CASSPLELLLAGSYNEQFF,TGTGCCAGTAGTCCCCTGGAATTATTACTAGCGGGGTCCTACAATGAGCAGTTCTTC
-,TRBJ1-2,-,13,TRBV7-2,CASSSREDYGYTF,TGTGCCAGCAGCTCCAGGGAAGACTATGGCTACACCTTC
few,TRBJ2-1,TRBD2,14,TRBV7-8,CASSLEETSKGQFF,TGTGCCAGCAGCTTAGAGGAGACTAGCAAGGGGCAGTTCTTC
-,TRBJ2-3,-,15,TRBV4-1,CASSQWAGGTDTQYF,TGCGCCAGCAGCCAGTGGGCAGGGGGGACGGATACGCAGTATTTT
-,TRBJ1-2,TRBD1,14,TRBV29-1,CSGGQGPGSDGYTF,TGCAGCGGGGGACAGGGCCCTGGGAGTGATGGCTACACCTTC
-,TRBJ2-3,TRBD2,17,TRBV30,CAWSGGIAGGSTDTQYF,TGTGCCTGGAGTGGAGGGATAGCGGGGGGGAGCACAGATACGCAGTATTTT
-,TRBJ2-3,TRBD1,15,TRBV6-5,CASSQDRVSSDTQYF,TGTGCCAGCAGCCAAGACAGGGTTAGCTCAGATACGCAGTATTTT
few,TRBJ1-2,TRBD1,13,TRBV6-2/TRBV6-3,CASSWDRNYGYTF,TGTGCCAGCAGTTGGGACAGGAACTATGGCTACACCTTC
-,TRBJ1-3,-,15,TRBV10-1,CASSEPQGCGNTIYF,TGCGCCAGCAGTGAGCCCCAGGGTTGTGGAAACACCATATATTTT
-,TRBJ1-1,TRBD1,13,TRBV19,CASRGGQGTEAFF,TGTGCCAGTAGGGGTGGACAGGGCACTGAAGCTTTCTTT
-,TRBJ2-1,TRBD2,15,TRBV6-4,CASSPTSDPSSGQFF,TGTGCCAGCAGTCCTACTAGCGACCCCTCCTCGGGGCAGTTCTTC
-,TRBJ1-1,-,15,TRBV10-3,CAISELADMNTEAFF,TGTGCCATCAGTGAGTTGGCAGACATGAACACTGAAGCTTTCTTT
-,TRBJ1-2,-,12,TRBV29-1,CSVDQGYYGYTF,TGCAGCGTTGACCAGGGGTACTATGGCTACACCTTC
-,TRBJ2-7,-,12,TRBV12-3/TRBV12-4,CASSLGQYEQYF,TGTGCCAGCAGCCTGGGCCAATACGAGCAGTACTTC
few,TRBJ2-1,TRBD2,20,TRBV19,CASSLKLAGGPQQLYNEQFF,TGTGCCAGTAGTCTAAAACTAGCGGGGGGGCCCCAACAACTCTACAATGAGCAGTTCTTC
once,TRBJ1-1,TRBD1,15,TRBV18,CASSPPNRGQTEAFF,TGTGCCAGCTCACCTCCCAACAGGGGCCAAACTGAAGCTTTCTTT
few,TRBJ2-4,TRBD2,19,TRBV6-1,CASSAQRTSGALAKNIQYF,TGTGCCAGCAGTGCGCAAAGGACTAGCGGGGCTCTAGCCAAAAACATTCAGTACTTC
-,TRBJ1-1,-,13,TRBV2,CASSGWPATEAFF,TGTGCCAGCAGTGGCTGGCCTGCCACTGAAGCTTTCTTT
-,TRBJ2-1,TRBD1,16,TRBV27,CASSQPSGTGLNEQFF,TGTGCCAGCAGCCAACCCTCCGGGACAGGGCTTAATGAGCAGTTCTTC
-,TRBJ2-7,TRBD1,16,TRBV28,CASSSHVPGTAGEQYF,TGTGCCAGCAGCTCACATGTCCCCGGGACAGCCGGCGAGCAGTACTTC
-,TRBJ1-2,-,14,TRBV5-8,CASSSDRLNYGYTF,TGTGCCAGCAGCTCCGACAGGCTTAACTATGGCTACACCTTC
-,TRBJ1-2,-,12,TRBV19,CASSEANYGYTF,TGTGCCAGTAGTGAGGCAAACTATGGCTACACCTTC
-,TRBJ1-1,-,14,TRBV10-3,CAISQGRENTEAFF,TGTGCCATCAGTCAGGGGAGGGAGAACACTGAAGCTTTCTTT
-,TRBJ2-7,TRBD2,14,TRBV19,CASSFASGNREQYF,TGTGCCAGTAGTTTCGCTAGCGGGAATCGCGAGCAGTACTTC